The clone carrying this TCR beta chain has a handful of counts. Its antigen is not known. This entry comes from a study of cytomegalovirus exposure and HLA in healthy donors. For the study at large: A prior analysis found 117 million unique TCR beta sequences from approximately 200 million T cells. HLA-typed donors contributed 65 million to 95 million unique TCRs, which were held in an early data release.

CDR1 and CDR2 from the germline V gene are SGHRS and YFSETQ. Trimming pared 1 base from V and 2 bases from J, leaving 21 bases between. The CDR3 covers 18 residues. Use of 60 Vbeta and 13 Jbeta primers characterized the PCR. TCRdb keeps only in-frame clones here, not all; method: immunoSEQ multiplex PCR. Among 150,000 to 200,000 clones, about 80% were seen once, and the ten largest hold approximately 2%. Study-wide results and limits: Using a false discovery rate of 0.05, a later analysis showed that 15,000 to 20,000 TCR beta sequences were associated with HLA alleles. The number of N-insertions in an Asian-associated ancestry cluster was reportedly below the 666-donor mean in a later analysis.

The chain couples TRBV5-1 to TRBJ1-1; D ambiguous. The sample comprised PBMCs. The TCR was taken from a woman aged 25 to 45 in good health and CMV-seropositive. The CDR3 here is CASSLIAGGPARNTEAFF. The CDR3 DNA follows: TGCGCCAGCAGCTTGATTGCGGGCGGGCCAGCCAGAAACACTGAAGCTTTCTTT.